This T cell receptor (beta chain) was recovered during a study of radiotherapy plus CTLA-4 blockade in lung cancer. Study overall: Objective responses were observed in 15% to 20% of patients, and disease control was achieved by roughly 29%. Broader study findings: Together with interferon-beta, which increased in serum after radiation, early dynamic changes in blood T cell clones were reportedly the best predictors of response.

On this clone itself: Its antigen is undetermined.

Chemo-refractory metastatic non-small-cell lung cancer patients were treated with focal radiation plus CTLA-4 blockade with ipilimumab. The ends were cut back, 4 bases at V and 0 bases at J, with 14 bases in the middle. CDR1 SGHDT and CDR2 YYEEEE come from the germline V gene. The CDR3 has 15 residues. Assay used: immunoSEQ multiplex PCR; TCRdb lists only in-frame clones, some missing. The sample includes about 97,000 clones, about four fifths seen only once; the top ten take around 2.8%. The clonotype originates from a human donor with non-small cell lung cancer who had a partial response to radiotherapy plus ipilimumab. Some clones in this sample may be carry-over from other donors' samples. The sequenced sample was peripheral blood, obtained from a patient treated with radiotherapy plus ipilimumab. The V call is TRBV5-6, the J call TRBJ2-7, with D perhaps matching TRBD1 (6 bases). CDR3 DNA sequence: TGTGCCAGCAGCCGTTCCGGGACAAACTCCTACGAGCAGTACTTC. Translating gives CASSRSGTNSYEQYF.